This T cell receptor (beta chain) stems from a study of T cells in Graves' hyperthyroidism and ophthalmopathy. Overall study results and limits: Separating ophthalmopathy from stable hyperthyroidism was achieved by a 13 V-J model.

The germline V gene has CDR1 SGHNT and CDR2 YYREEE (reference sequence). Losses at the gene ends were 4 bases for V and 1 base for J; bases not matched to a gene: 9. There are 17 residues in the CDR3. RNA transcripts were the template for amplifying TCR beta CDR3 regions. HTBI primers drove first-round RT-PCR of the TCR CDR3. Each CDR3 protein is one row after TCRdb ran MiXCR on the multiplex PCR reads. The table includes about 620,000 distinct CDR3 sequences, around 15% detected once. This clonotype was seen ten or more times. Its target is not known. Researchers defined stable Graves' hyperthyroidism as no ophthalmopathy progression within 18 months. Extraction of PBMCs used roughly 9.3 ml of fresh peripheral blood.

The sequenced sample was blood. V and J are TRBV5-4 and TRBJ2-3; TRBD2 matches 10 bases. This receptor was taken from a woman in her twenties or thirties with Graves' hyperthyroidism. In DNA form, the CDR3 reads TGTGCCAGCAGCCTCCGACTAGCGGGTTCGGGCACAGATACGCAGTATTTT. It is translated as CASSLRLAGSGTDTQYF. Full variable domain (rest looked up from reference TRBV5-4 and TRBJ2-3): ETGVTQSPTHLIKTRGQQVTLRCSSQSGHNTVSWYQQALGQGPQFIFQYYREEENGRGNFPPRFSGLQFPNYSSELNVNALELDDSALYLCASSLRLAGSGTDTQYFGPGTRLTVL.